This T cell receptor (beta chain) is from a study of T cells in Graves' hyperthyroidism and ophthalmopathy. TCR beta CDR3 sequences were amplified from RNA transcripts. First-round RT-PCR with HTBI primers amplified the TCR CDR3 region. A single record per CDR3 protein comes from TCRdb applying MiXCR to the multiplex PCR reads. In the table there are about 840,000 distinct CDR3 sequences, 35% to 40% of which are singletons. The germline gives CDR1 ENHRY, CDR2 SYGVKD. V lost 10 bases, J lost 7 bases, and 9 bases stayed unmatched. CDR3 length: 12 amino acids. This clonotype was picked up many times. The sequencing input was blood. The TCR originated in a man aged 18-30 years with Graves' hyperthyroidism. V usage is TRBV10-3 and J usage is TRBJ2-7; 8 nucleotides line up with TRBD2. The chain's CDR3 is CATTSGSGEQYF. In DNA form, the CDR3 reads TGTGCCACCACTAGCGGATCGGGGGAGCAGTACTTC.